This T cell receptor (beta chain) comes out of a study of T cell responses to AZD1222 COVID-19 vaccine. General study points: Vaccination with two AZD1222 doses was followed by a rise in Spike-specific TCR breadth and depth. Close to half of all spike-specific TCRs reportedly target regions of the variants that are unmutated. Spike regions recognized by vaccine-associated CD4 TCRs spanned the protein, led by 160-218 and 743-854. Most donors were white British, females outnumbered males, and clonal diversity was possibly underestimated.

Germline V gene sequence: CDR1 SGHRS, CDR2 YFSETQ. Trimming took 2 bases from V and 2 from J, leaving 13 bases between them. The CDR3 has 15 residues. Only in-frame clones appear in the TCRdb table, and some are missing; sequencing was by immunoSEQ multiplex PCR. The sample has some 90,000 clones; around 90% are singletons. As regards this clone: Its specificity is not known.

The input for sequencing was peripheral blood, taken on day 0 of MenACWY control vaccination. The receptor was isolated from an adult in good health. V usage is TRBV5-1 and J usage is TRBJ2-5; D perhaps matches TRBD2 (6 bases). CDR3 coding DNA: TGCGCCAGCAGCTTTGGGCTAGCGAATCAAGAGACCCAGTACTTC. Amino acid sequence: CASSFGLANQETQYF.